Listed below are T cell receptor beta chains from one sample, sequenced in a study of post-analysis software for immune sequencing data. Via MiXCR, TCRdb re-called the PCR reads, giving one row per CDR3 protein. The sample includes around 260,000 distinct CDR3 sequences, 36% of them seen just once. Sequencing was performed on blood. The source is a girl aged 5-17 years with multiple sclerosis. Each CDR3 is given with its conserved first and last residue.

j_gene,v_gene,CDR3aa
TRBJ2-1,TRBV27,CASSLGTGNEQFF
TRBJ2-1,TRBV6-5,CASSYGGLARDEQFF
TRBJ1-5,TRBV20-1,CSAREAGRYQPQHF
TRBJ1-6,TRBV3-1,CASSQSSGTGNSPLHF
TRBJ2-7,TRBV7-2,CASSPRTGGSYEQYF
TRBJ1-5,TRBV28,CASRAGTGYSNQPQHF
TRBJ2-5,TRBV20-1,CSAREIRDREAQYF
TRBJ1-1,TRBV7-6,CASSLMKTTEAFF
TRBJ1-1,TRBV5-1,CASAGYAQGSNTEAFF
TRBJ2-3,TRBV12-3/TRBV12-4,CASRPRTSGGRSTDTQYF
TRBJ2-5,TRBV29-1,CSVALQVQETQYF
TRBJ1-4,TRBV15,CATSRLTATNEKLFF
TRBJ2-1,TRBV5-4,CASSLARTTVHNEQFF
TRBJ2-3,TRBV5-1,CASRAQGEDTDTQYF
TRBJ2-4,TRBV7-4,CASSLSGQDVAKNIQYF
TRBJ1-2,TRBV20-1,CSASSPHGYTF
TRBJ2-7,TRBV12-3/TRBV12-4,CASSLDGRGTYEQYF
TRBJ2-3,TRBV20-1,CSARDPRSTDTQYF
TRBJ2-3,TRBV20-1,CSAKGGLASPDTQYF
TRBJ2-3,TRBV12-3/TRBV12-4,CASSWTSVLTDTQYF
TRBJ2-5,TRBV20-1,CSGVAGDQETQYF
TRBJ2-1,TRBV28,CASSSPGNRWDEQFF
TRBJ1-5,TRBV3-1,CTSSQVGTKPQHF
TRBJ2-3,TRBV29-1,CSGEGAGGPNTQYF
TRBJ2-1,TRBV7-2,CASSHHGVSEQFF
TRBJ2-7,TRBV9,CASSAVAGEQYF
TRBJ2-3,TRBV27,CASSLGMGGSTDTQYF
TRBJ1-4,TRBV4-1,CASSLVWGNEKLFF
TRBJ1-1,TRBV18,CASSPGTPNTEAFF
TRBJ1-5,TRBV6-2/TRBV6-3,CASSWSNQPQHF
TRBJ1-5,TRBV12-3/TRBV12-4,CASSLRGAQGSDDQPQHF
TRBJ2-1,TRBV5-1,CASSLEGSINEQFF
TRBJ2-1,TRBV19,CASSIPDSRNEQFF
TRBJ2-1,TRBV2,CASSRLYNEQFF
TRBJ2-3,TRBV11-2,CASSPLAGGSTDTQYF
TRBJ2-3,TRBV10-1,CASSEKTGTYADTQYF
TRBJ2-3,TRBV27,CASSLYPPGLAADTQYF
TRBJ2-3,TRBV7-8,CASSLRVREGRTDTQYF
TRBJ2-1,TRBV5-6,CASSSLGNSYNEQFF
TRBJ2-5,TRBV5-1,CASSKGGAGPYQETQYF
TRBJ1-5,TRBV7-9,CASSPDRDHQPQHF
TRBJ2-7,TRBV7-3,CASSSLSGYEQYF
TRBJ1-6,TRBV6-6,CASSYEQGYNSPLHF
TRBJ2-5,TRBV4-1,CASSQDPGRETQYF
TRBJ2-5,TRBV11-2,CASSRGEETQYF
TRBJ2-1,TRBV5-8,CASRRGVEQFF
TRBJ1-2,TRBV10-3,CATGRTENYGYTF
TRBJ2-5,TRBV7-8,CASSLVEQETQYF
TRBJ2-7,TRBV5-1,CASTRDSQYYEQYF
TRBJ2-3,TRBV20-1,CSARDGAGGADTQYF
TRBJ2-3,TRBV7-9,CVSSSLAGGRADTQYF
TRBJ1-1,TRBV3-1,CASSQDTQGWAEAFF